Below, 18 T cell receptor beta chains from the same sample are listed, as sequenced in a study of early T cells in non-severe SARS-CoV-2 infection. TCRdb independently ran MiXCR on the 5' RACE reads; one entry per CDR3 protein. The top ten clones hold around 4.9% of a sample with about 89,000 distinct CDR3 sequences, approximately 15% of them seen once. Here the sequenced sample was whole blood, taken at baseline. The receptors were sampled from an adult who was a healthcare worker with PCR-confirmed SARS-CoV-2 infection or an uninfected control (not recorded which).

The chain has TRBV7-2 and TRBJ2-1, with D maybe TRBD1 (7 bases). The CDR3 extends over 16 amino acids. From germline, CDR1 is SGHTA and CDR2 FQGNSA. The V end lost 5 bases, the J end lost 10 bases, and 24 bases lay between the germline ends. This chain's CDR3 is CASSRLGTAAAGEQFF. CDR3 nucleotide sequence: TGTGCCAGCAGCCGTCTTGGGACAGCCGCGGCGGGGGAGCAGTTCTTC.

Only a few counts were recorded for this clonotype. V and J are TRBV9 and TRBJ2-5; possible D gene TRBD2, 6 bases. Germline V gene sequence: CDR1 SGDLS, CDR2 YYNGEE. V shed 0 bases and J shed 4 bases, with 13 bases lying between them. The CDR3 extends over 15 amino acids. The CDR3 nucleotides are TGTGCCAGCAGCGTAGGATACAGCGGGCGAGAGACCCAGTACTTC. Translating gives CASSVGYSGRETQYF.

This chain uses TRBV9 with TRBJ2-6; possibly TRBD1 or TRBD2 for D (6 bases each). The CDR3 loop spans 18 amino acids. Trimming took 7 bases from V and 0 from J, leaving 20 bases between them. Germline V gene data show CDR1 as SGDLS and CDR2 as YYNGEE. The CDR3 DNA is TGTGCCAGCGGACTAAAGGACAGATTTACCTCTGGGGCCAACGTCCTGACTTTC. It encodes CASGLKDRFTSGANVLTF. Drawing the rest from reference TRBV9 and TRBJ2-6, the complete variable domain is DSGVTQTPKHLITATGQRVTLRCSPRSGDLSVYWYQQSLDQGLQFLIQYYNGEERAKGNILERFSAQQFPDLHSELNLSSLELGDSALYFCASGLKDRFTSGANVLTFGAGSRLTVL.

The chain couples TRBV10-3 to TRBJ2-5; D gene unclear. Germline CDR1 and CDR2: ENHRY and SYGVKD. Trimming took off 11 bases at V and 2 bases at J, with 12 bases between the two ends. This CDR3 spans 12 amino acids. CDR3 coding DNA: TGTGCCGTTCAGTCGGCTCAAGAGACCCAGTACTTC. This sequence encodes CAVQSAQETQYF.

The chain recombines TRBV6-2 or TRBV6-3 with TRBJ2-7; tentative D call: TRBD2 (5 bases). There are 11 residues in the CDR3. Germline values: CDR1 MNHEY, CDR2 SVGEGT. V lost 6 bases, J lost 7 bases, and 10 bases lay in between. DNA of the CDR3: TGTGCCAGCAGCCTCCCGGGAGAGCAGTACTTC. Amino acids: CASSLPGEQYF.

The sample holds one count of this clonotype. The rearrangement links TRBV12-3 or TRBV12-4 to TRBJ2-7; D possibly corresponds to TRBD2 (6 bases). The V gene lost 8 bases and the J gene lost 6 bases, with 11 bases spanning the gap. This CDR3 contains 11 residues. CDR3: CASGLAFEQYF. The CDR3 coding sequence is TGTGCCAGCGGGCTAGCGTTCGAGCAGTACTTC.

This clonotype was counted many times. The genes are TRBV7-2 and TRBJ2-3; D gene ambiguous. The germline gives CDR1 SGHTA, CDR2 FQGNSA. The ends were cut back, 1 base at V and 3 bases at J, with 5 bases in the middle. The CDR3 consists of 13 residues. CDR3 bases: TGTGCCAGCAGCTTAGAACGGACAGATACGCAGTATTTT. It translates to CASSLERTDTQYF.

The CDR3: CSARVGQGNQPQHF. The CDR3 coding sequence is TGCAGTGCTAGAGTGGGACAGGGAAATCAGCCCCAGCATTTT. The gene calls are TRBV20-1 and TRBJ1-5; 9 nucleotides match TRBD1. CDR3 length: 14 amino acids. Trimming at V came to 1 base and at J to 4 bases, leaving 2 bases not matched to a gene. Germline V gene sequence: CDR1 DFQATT, CDR2 SNEGSKA (reference sequence).

The CDR3 sequence is CSAQDEVPGWYEQYF. CDR3 DNA sequence: TGCAGTGCTCAAGATGAAGTCCCTGGCTGGTACGAGCAGTACTTC. This chain uses TRBV20-1 with TRBJ2-7; D is unresolved. The germline gives CDR1 DFQATT, CDR2 SNEGSKA (reference sequence). The V end was cut by 5 bases, the J end by 4 bases, with 21 bases between. The CDR3 has 15 amino acids.

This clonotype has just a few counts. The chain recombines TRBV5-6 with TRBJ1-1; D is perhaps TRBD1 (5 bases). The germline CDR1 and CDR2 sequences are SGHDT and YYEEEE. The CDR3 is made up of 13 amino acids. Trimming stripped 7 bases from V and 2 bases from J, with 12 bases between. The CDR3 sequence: CASEAGINTEAFF. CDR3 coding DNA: TGTGCCAGCGAGGCAGGGATAAACACTGAAGCTTTCTTT.

This CDR3 reads CASRLGYEQYF. The CDR3 bases are TGTGCCAGCAGGCTAGGGTACGAGCAGTACTTC. This chain links TRBV12-3 or TRBV12-4 with TRBJ2-7; D is unclear. The CDR3 spans 11 residues. Trimming took 6 bases from V and 4 from J, leaving 7 bases between them.

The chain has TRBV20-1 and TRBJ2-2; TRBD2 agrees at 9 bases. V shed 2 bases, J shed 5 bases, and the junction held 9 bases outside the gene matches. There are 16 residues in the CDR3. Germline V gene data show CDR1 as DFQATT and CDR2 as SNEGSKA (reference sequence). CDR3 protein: CSARKIAGVKTGELFF. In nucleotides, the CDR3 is TGCAGTGCTAGAAAGATAGCGGGAGTTAAGACCGGGGAGCTGTTTTTT.

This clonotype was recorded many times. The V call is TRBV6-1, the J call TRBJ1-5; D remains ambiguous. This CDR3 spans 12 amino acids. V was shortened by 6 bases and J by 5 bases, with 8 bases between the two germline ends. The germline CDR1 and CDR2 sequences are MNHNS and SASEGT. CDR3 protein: CASRVGDQPQHF. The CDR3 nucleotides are TGTGCCAGCAGGGTTGGGGATCAGCCCCAGCATTTT.

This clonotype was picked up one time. The CDR3 DNA sequence: TGTGCCAGCAGCCTCAACCGACAGGGCCCAAATCAGCCCCAGCATTTT. The encoded protein is CASSLNRQGPNQPQHF. V usage is TRBV5-6 and J usage is TRBJ1-5; 7 bases agree with TRBD1. The junction had 11 bases not matched to a gene; V was cut back by 4 bases and J by 4 bases. Per the germline V gene, CDR1 is SGHDT and CDR2 is YYEEEE. This CDR3 is built from 16 residues.

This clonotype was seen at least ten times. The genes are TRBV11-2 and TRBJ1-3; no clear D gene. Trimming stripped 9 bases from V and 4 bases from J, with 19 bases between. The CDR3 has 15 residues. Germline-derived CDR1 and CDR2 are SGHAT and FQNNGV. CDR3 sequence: CASGLFPDPGNTIYF. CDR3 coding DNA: TGTGCCAGTGGCTTATTTCCCGACCCAGGAAACACCATATATTTT. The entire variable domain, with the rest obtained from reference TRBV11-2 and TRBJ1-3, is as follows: EAGVAQSPRYKIIEKRQSVAFWCNPISGHATLYWYQQILGQGPKLLIQFQNNGVVDDSQLPKDRFSAERLKGVDSTLKIQPAKLEDSAVYLCASGLFPDPGNTIYFGEGSWLTVV.

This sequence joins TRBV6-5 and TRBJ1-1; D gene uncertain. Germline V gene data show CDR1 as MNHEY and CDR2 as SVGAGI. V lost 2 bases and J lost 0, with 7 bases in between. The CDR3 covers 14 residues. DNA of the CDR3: TGTGCCAGCAGTTACAACAGCCTGAACACTGAAGCTTTCTTT. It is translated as CASSYNSLNTEAFF.

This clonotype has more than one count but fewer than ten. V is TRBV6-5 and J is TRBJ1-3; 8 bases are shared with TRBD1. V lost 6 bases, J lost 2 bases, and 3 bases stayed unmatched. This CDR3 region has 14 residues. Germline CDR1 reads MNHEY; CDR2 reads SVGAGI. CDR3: CASSLTGAGNTIYF. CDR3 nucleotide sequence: TGTGCCAGCAGCTTGACAGGGGCTGGAAACACCATATATTTT.

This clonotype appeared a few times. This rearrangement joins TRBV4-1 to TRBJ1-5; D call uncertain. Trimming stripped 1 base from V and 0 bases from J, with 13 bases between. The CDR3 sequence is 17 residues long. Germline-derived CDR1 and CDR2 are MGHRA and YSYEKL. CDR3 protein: CASSQAISKNSNQPQHF. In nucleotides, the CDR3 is TGCGCCAGCAGCCAAGCAATTTCGAAAAATAGCAATCAGCCCCAGCATTTT.